This paragraph reports one T cell receptor beta chain. The primer mix had 60 Vbeta and 13 Jbeta primers. Sequenced by immunoSEQ multiplex PCR; TCRdb stores in-frame clones only, minus some. The sample carries about 160,000 clones, around 76% recorded once. The CDR3 contains 18 residues. V trimming: 4 bases; J trimming: 3 bases; junction bases outside the gene matches: 15. Germline loops: CDR1 MDHEN, CDR2 SYDVKM. The sample is drawn from a study of cytomegalovirus exposure and HLA in healthy donors. The TCR comes from a girl under 18 in good health and CMV-seropositive. The V gene is TRBV28, the J gene TRBJ1-2; 9 bases agree with TRBD1. The sequenced sample was PBMCs. Here the CDR3 reads CASSSTSAGTGTYYGYTF. DNA of the CDR3: TGTGCCAGCAGTTCCACTTCAGCCGGGACAGGGACGTACTATGGCTACACCTTC.